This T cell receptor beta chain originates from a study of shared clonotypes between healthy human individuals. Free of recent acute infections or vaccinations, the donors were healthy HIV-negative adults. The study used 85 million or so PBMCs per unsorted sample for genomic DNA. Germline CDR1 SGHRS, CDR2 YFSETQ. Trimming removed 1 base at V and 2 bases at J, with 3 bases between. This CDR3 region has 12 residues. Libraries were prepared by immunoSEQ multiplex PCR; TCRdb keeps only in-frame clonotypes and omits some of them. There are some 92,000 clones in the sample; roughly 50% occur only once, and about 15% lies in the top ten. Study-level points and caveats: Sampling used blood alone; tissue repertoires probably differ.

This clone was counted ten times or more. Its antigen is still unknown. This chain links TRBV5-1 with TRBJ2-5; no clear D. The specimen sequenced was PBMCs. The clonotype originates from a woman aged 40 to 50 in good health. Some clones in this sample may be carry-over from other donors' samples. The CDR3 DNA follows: TGCGCCAGCAGCTTGACGCAAGAGACCCAGTACTTC. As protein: CASSLTQETQYF.